Described below is a single T cell receptor (beta chain) sequence and its context. What it binds is not known. PCR involved 60 Vbeta and 13 Jbeta primers. Generated by immunoSEQ multiplex PCR, the TCRdb table keeps only in-frame clones and is missing some. The table has roughly 120,000 clones, roughly 71% seen once. The sample belongs to a study of cytomegalovirus exposure and HLA in healthy donors. Turning to the study itself: From HLA-typed donors, an early data release held tens of millions of unique TCRs.

J lost 5 bases, V lost 1 base, and 6 bases had no gene match. From germline, CDR1 is SGHAT and CDR2 FQNNGV. The CDR3 extends over 15 amino acids. Study-level results: Most TCR sequences proved rare, with some public TCRs found in many donors. In a later analysis, TCR beta V- and J-gene trimming was associated with a missense DCLRE1C variant. Listed as cytomegalovirus-associated were more than 150 TCR beta chains.

What was sequenced was PBMCs. This chain joins TRBV11-2 and TRBJ2-5; 8 bases agree with TRBD1. The TCR comes from a woman aged 40-49 years in good health and CMV-seropositive. CDR3 loop: CASSLAAGGMETQYF. CDR3 coding DNA: TGTGCCAGCAGCTTAGCCGCAGGGGGCATGGAGACCCAGTACTTC.